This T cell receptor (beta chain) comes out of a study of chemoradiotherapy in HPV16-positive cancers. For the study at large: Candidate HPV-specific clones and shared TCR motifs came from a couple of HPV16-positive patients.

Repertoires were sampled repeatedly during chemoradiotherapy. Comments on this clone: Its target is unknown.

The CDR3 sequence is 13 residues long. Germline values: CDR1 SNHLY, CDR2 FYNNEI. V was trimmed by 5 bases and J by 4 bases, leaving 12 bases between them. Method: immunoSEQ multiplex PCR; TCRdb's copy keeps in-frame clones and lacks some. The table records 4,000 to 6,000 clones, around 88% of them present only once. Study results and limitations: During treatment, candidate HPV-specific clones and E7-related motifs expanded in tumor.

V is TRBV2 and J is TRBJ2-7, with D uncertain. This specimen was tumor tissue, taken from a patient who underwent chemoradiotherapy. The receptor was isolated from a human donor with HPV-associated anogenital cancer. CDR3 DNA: TGTGCCAGCAGTCCTAGGGTTGGGTACGAGCAGTACTTC. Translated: CASSPRVGYEQYF.